This T cell receptor beta chain was obtained from a study of T cell repertoires in cytomegalovirus infection. Whole-study context: CMV infection together with matching HLA type was indicated by public TCR beta signatures.

The count of this clonotype is one. Its target is not known. In TCRdb, the reads were re-called with MiXCR into one record per CDR3 protein. The table records about 570,000 distinct CDR3 sequences, 40% of them present only once. This CDR3 has 13 amino acids. Trimming shortened V by 3 bases and J by 6 bases, and 11 bases separated the two germline ends. Findings of the study overall: Frequencies of public TCR beta families were cumulated, and this identified carriers of CMV plus the relevant HLA. Dominating the ex vivo response were HLA-C-restricted CMV-specific TCR beta clonotypes.

The rearrangement uses TRBV12-3 or TRBV12-4 and TRBJ1-2, with no clear D. The clonotype originates from a human donor in good health (CMV status not recorded). Some clones in this sample may be carry-over from other donors' samples. This material consisted of cultured PBMCs, taken from culture after CMV antigen stimulation. CDR3 in DNA: TGTGCCAGCAGTTTTAGAAGGCAGAATGGCTACACCTTC. Protein product: CASSFRRQNGYTF.